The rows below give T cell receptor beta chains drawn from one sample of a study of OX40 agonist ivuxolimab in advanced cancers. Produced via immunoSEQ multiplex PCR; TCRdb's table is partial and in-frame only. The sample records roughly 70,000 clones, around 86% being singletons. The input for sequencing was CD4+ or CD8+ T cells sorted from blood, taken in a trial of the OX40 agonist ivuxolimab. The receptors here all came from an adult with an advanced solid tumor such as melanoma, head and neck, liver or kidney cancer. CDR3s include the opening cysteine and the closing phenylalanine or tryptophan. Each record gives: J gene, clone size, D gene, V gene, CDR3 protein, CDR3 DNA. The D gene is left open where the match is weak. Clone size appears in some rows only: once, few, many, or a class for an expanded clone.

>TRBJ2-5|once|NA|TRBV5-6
CASSLLSGTQYF
TGTGCCAGCAGCTTGCTTTCGGGGACCCAGTACTTC
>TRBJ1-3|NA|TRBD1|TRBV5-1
CASSFETGGNTIYF
TGCGCCAGCAGCTTCGAGACAGGGGGAAACACCATATATTTT
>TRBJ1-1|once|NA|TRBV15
CATSRDRRGGRAFF
TGTGCCACCAGCAGAGATAGAAGGGGTGGTAGAGCTTTCTTT
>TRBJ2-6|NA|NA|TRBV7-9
CATSGANVLTF
TGTGCGACCTCTGGGGCCAACGTCCTGACTTTC
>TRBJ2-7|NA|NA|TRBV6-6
CASSYSNEQYF
TGTGCCAGCAGTTACTCCAACGAGCAGTACTTC
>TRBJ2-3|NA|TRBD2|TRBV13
CASSFEAGGLSMSTDTQYF
TGTGCCAGCAGCTTTGAAGCGGGAGGGTTAAGTATGAGCACAGATACGCAGTATTTT
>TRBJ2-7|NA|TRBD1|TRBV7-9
CASSHTGDEQYF
TGTGCCAGCAGCCACACAGGGGACGAGCAGTACTTC
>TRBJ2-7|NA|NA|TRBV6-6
CASSYARTGYEQYF
TGTGCCAGCAGTTACGCAAGGACGGGCTACGAGCAGTACTTC
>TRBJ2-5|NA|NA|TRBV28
CASSSRLGEETQYF
TGTGCCAGCAGTTCTAGGCTGGGGGAGGAGACCCAGTACTTC
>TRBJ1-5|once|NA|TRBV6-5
CASSYSNQGKNQPQHF
TGTGCCAGCAGTTACTCGAATCAGGGTAAAAATCAGCCCCAGCATTTT
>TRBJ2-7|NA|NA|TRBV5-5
CASSFQGGTYEQYF
TGTGCCAGCAGCTTCCAGGGAGGAACCTACGAGCAGTACTTC
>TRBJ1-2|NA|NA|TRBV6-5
CANHLCTCYTF
TGTGCCAATCACCTCTGCACGTGCTACACCTTC
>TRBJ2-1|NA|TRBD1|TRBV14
CASSLGQYYNEQFF
TGTGCCAGCAGCCTGGGACAGTACTACAATGAGCAGTTCTTC
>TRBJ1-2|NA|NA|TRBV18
CASSPEDTSNYGYTF
TGTGCCAGCTCACCGGAGGACACTTCCAACTATGGCTACACCTTC
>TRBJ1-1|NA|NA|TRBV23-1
CASSPGTSATSAGGGNTEAFF
TGCGCCAGCAGTCCGGGAACATCCGCCACTTCGGCCGGTGGGGGAAACACTGAAGCTTTCTTT
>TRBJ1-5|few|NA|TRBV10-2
CASSESASNQPQHF
TGCGCCAGCAGTGAGTCGGCTAGCAATCAGCCCCAGCATTTT
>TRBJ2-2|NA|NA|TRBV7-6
CASSLEHRASTGELFF
TGTGCCAGCAGCTTAGAACACAGGGCTAGCACCGGGGAGCTGTTTTTT
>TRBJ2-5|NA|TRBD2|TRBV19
CASSPGRIQETQYF
TGTGCCAGTAGTCCCGGGAGGATCCAAGAGACCCAGTACTTC
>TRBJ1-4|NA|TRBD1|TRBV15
CATTRGLTNEKLFF
TGTGCCACCACCAGGGGGTTAACTAATGAAAAACTGTTTTTT
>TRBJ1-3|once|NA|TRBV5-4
CASSLHFRETIYF
TGTGCCAGCAGCTTGCATTTCCGGGAGACCATATATTTT
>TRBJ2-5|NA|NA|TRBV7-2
CASRRRGTTGETQYF
TGTGCCAGTCGGAGACGGGGGACCACAGGGGAGACCCAGTACTTC
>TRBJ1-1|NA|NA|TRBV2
CASTTSTGTEAFF
TGTGCCAGCACCACATCAACGGGAACTGAAGCTTTCTTT
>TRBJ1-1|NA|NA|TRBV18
CASSPWVGASAEAFF
TGTGCCAGCTCACCATGGGTTGGGGCGTCGGCTGAAGCTTTCTTT